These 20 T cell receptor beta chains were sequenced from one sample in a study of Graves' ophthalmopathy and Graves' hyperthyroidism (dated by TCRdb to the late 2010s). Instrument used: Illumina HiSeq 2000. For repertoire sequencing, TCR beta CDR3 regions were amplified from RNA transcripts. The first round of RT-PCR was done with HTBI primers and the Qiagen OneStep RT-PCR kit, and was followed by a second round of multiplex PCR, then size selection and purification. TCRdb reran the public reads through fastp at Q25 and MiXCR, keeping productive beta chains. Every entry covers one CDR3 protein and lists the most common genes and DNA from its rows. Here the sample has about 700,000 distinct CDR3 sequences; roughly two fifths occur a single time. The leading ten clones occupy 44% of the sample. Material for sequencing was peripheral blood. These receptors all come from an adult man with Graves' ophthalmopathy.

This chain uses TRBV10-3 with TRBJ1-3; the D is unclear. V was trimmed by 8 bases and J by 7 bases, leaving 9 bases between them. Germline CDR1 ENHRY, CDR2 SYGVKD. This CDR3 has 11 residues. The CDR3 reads CAIVRSNTIYF. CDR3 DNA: TGTGCCATCGTGCGGTCGAACACCATATATTTT.

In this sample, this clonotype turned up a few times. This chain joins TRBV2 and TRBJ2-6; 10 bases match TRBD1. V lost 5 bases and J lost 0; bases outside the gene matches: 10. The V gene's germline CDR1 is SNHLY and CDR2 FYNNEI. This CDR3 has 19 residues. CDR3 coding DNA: TGTGCCAGCAGTTTACTCTTCCGGACAGGGGGCTCTGGGGCCAACGTCCTGACTTTC. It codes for CASSLLFRTGGSGANVLTF.

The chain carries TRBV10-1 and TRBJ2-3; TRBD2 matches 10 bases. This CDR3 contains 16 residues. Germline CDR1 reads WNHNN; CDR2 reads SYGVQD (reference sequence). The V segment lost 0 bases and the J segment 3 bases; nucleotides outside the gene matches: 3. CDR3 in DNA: TGCGCCAGCAGTGAGTCGACAGCGGGAGGGACAGATACGCAGTATTTT. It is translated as CASSESTAGGTDTQYF.

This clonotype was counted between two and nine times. The CDR3 coding sequence is TGTGCCAGCAGCGGATGGGACAGGGGCCCGAACACTGAAGCTTTCTTT. This gives the protein CASSGWDRGPNTEAFF. The V gene is TRBV7-9, the J gene TRBJ1-1; TRBD1 agrees at 10 bases. Per the germline V gene, CDR1 is SEHNR and CDR2 is FQNEAQ (reference sequence). With V trimmed by 5 bases and J by 1 base, 7 bases remained unmatched. The CDR3 runs to 16 residues.

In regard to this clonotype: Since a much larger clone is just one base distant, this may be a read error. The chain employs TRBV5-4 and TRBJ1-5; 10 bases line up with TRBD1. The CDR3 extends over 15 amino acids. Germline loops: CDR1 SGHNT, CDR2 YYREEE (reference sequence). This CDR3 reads CVSSVGGTGDQPQHF. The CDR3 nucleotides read TGTGTCAGCAGCGTAGGGGGGACAGGGGACCAGCCCCAGCATTTT.

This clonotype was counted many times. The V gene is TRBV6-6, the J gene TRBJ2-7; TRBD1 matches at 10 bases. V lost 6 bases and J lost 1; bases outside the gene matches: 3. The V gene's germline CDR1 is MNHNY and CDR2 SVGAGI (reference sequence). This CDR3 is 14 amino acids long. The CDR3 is CASRRTGGSYEQYF. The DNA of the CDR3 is TGTGCCAGCAGGAGGACAGGGGGGTCCTACGAGCAGTACTTC.

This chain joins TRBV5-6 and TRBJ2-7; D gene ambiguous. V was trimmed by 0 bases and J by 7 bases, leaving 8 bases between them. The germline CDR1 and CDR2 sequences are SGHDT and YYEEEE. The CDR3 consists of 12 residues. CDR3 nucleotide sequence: TGTGCCAGCAGCTTGGGGTCCACAGAGCAGTACTTC. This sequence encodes CASSLGSTEQYF.

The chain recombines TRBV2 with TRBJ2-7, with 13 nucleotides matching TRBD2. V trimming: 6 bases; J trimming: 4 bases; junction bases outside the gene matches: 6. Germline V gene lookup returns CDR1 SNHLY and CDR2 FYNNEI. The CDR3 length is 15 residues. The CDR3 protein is CASRTSGRTIYEQYF. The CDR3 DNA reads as TGTGCCAGCAGGACTAGCGGGAGGACTATTTACGAGCAGTACTTC.

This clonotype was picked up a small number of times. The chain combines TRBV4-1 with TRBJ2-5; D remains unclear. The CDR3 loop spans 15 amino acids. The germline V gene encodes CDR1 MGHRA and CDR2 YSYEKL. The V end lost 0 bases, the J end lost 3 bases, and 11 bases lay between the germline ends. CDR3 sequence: CASSQEWARKETQYF. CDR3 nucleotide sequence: TGCGCCAGCAGCCAAGAATGGGCTAGAAAAGAGACCCAGTACTTC.

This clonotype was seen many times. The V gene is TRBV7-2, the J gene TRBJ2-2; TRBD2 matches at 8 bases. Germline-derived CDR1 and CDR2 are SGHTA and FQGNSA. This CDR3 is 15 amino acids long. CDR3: CAATRGGAITGELFF. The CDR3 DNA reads TGTGCGGCCACCCGGGGGGGGGCTATCACCGGGGAGCTGTTTTTT.

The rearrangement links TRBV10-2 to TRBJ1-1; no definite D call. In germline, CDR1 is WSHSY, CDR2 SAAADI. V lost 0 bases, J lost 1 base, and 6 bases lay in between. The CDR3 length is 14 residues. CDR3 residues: CASSESHENTEAFF. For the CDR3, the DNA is TGCGCCAGCAGTGAGTCGCACGAGAACACTGAAGCTTTCTTT.

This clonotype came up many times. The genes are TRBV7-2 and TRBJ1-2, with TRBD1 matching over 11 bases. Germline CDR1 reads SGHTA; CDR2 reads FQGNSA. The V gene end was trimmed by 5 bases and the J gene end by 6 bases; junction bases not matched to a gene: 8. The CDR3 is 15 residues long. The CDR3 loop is CASSLVGTGGNGYTF. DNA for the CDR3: TGTGCCAGCAGCCTTGTTGGGACAGGGGGTAATGGCTACACCTTC.

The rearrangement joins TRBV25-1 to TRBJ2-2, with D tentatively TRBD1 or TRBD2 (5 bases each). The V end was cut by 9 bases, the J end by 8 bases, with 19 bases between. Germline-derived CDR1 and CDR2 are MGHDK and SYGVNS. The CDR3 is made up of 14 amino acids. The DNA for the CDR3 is TGTGCCAGTAGTACGGGACCTCGCGGTGGGGAGCTGTTTTTT. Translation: CASSTGPRGGELFF.

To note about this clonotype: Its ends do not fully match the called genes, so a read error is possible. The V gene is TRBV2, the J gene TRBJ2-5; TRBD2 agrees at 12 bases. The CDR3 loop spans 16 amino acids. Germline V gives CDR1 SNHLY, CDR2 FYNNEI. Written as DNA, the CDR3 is TGTGCCACCAGTGACCCGACTAGCGGGGGCCAAGAGACCCAGCACTTC. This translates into CATSDPTSGGQETQHF.

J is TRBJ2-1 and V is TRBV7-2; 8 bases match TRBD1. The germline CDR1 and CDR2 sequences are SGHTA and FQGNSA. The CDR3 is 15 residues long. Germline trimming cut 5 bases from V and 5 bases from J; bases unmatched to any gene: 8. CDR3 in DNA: TGTGCCAGCAGCCGAAAGGACAGGGATAACAATGAGCAGTTCTTC. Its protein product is CASSRKDRDNNEQFF.

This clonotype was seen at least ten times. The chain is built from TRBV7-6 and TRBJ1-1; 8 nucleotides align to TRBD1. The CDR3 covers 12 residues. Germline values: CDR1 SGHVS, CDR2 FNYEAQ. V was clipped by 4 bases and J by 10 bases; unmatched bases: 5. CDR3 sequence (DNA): TGTGCCAGCAGCTCAGCCAGGGGGCCAGCTTTCTTT. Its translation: CASSSARGPAFF.

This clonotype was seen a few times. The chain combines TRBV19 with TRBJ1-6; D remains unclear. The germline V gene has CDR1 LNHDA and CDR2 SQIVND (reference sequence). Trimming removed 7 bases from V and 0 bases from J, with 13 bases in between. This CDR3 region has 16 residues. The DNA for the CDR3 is TGTGCCAGTACTCCTGCTGGGGACTCCTATAATTCACCCCTCCACTTT. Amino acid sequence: CASTPAGDSYNSPLHF.

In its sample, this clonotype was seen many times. The CDR3 bases are TGTGCCACCAGTGACCCATTGACAGCAGCGGCCCAGTACTTC. It is translated as CATSDPLTAAAQYF. This sequence joins TRBV24-1 and TRBJ2-5; D is tentatively TRBD1 or TRBD2 (5 bases each). V lost 4 bases, J lost 9 bases, and 17 bases lay in between. CDR1 is KGHDR, CDR2 SFDVKD, per germline. This CDR3 region has 14 residues.

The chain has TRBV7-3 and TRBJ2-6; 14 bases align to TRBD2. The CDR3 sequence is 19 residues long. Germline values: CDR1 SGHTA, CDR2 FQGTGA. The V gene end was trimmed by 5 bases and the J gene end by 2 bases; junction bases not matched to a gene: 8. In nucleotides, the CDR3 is TGTGCCAGCAGCCAAAAGGGACTAGCGGGAGTGGCTGGGGCCAACGTCCTGACTTTC. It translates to CASSQKGLAGVAGANVLTF.

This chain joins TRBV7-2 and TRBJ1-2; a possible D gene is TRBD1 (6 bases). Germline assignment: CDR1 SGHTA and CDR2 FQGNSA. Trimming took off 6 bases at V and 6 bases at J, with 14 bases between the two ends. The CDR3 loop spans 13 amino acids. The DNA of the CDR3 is TGTGCCAGCAGTGAAGCGACAGGCAATGGCTACACCTTC. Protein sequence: CASSEATGNGYTF.